The clone carrying this T cell receptor (beta chain) came up many times. This CDR3 region has 15 residues. V lost 7 bases, J lost 0 bases, and 12 bases lay in between. Germline V lookup: CDR1 SNHLY, CDR2 FYNNEI. MiXCR, applied by TCRdb to the RACE reads, yields one record per CDR3 protein. This table holds more than 80,000 distinct CDR3 sequences, roughly an eighth found once. This sample is part of a study of human T cells and chemical hapten exposure. Time point reported: pre-sensitization, week 0. The sample's treatment: therapeutic diphenylcyclopropenone sensitization with weekly scalp DPC. Samples of blood were obtained prior to the application of each patch test.

The chain carries TRBV2 and TRBJ2-2; possibly TRBD1 for D (6 bases). The source was whole blood, collected in connection with sensitization to the hapten diphenylcyclopropenone (DPC). The sequence came from a woman aged 45-59 years with alopecia areata. Some clones in this sample may be carry-over from other donors' samples. The CDR3 loop reads CASKKGVANTGELFF. The DNA of the CDR3 is TGTGCCAGCAAAAAGGGGGTCGCGAACACCGGGGAGCTGTTTTTT.